The clone carrying this T cell receptor (beta chain) was seen more than once but under ten times. Its antigen is not identified. This sample is drawn from a study of T-cell reconstitution after alpha-beta-depleted transplantation in children. Preparation of the TCRbeta library involved a method that used unique molecular identifiers. TCRdb passed the PCR reads through MiXCR, listing each CDR3 protein once. Of 60,000 to 70,000 distinct CDR3 sequences listed, 4% to 5% are singletons. The CDR3 is 15 residues long. V lost 5 bases and J 4 bases, leaving 17 bases between the germline ends. General study results and limits: By one year post-transplant, T-cell counts and diversity largely arose from T cells that were newly produced. Several hundred graft clones that had expanded were reportedly the source of alpha-beta T cells about two months after transplant. The high TCRbeta diversity at day 60 in some patients came from surviving recipient T cells and thymic progenitors.

The sequence was collected from a boy younger than two who had a stem cell transplant for acute myeloid leukemia, so the T cells may come from the graft donor. Sample: PBMCs, mostly from graft donor cells, taken 180 days after TCRalphabeta/CD19-depleted stem cell transplant. V and J are TRBV12-3 or TRBV12-4 and TRBJ2-5; D possibly uses TRBD1 or TRBD2 (5 bases each). The CDR3 DNA follows: TGTGCCAGCAGTCCCCACGAGGGGAGCTTAGAGACCCAGTACTTC. Protein product: CASSPHEGSLETQYF.